Each of the 11 T cell receptor beta chains below was sequenced from the same sample in a study of cytomegalovirus exposure and HLA in healthy donors. The PCR ran on 60 Vbeta and 13 Jbeta primers. This table comes from immunoSEQ multiplex PCR, and its TCRdb copy is limited to in-frame clones, with some not included. The ten most abundant clones cover approximately 2% of a sample with around 150,000 clones. Sequencing input: PBMCs. These receptors were taken from a man aged 30-40 years in good health and CMV-seronegative.

The V call is TRBV19, the J call TRBJ1-4; 7 bases align to TRBD1. Germline V lookup: CDR1 LNHDA, CDR2 SQIVND (reference sequence). This CDR3 is 15 amino acids long. V was pared by 7 bases and J by 0 bases, with 5 bases of the junction left unmatched. CDR3 in DNA: TGTGCCAGTACCAAAACAGGGGCAACTAATGAAAAACTGTTTTTT. Amino acid sequence: CASTKTGATNEKLFF.

This chain links TRBV14 with TRBJ2-1; tentatively, D is TRBD2 (5 bases). The CDR3 totals 16 residues. V was trimmed by 4 bases and J by 0 bases, leaving 13 bases between them. Germline CDR1 reads SGHDN; CDR2 reads FVKESK. The CDR3 loop reads CASSPLGGSSYNEQFF. The CDR3 DNA reads TGTGCCAGCAGCCCTTTAGGAGGCTCCTCCTACAATGAGCAGTTCTTC.

The V call is TRBV5-8, the J call TRBJ1-5; the match to TRBD1 covers 9 bases. The CDR3 sequence is 17 residues long. V lost 4 bases to trimming and J lost 2 bases; unmatched junction nucleotides: 10. Germline CDR1 is SGHTS and CDR2 is YDEGEE. CDR3 loop: CASSRPGQGWGNQPQHF. The CDR3 DNA reads as TGTGCCAGCAGCCGCCCGGGACAGGGATGGGGCAATCAGCCCCAGCATTTT.

The CDR3 reads CASSRAGRGTDTQYF. CDR3 sequence (DNA): TGTGCCAGCAGCCGCGCAGGGCGAGGCACAGATACGCAGTATTTT. The gene calls are TRBV7-6 and TRBJ2-3, with D perhaps matching TRBD1 (5 bases). Germline loops: CDR1 SGHVS, CDR2 FNYEAQ. The CDR3 is made up of 15 amino acids. Trimming shortened V by 5 bases and J by 1 base, and 13 bases separated the two germline ends.

The V call is TRBV13, the J call TRBJ2-1; D perhaps matches TRBD1 (6 bases). CDR1 and CDR2 (germline): PRHDT, FYEKMQ (reference sequence). The CDR3 covers 14 residues. V dropped 8 bases and J dropped 0 bases, with 11 bases sitting between them. DNA for the CDR3: TGTGCCAGCGGTAAACAGGGCTCCTACAATGAGCAGTTCTTC. It yields the protein CASGKQGSYNEQFF.

The rearrangement links TRBV30 to TRBJ2-5, with D possibly being TRBD2 (6 bases). The CDR3 consists of 11 residues. Germline CDR1 GTSNPN, CDR2 SVGIG (reference sequence). Trimming took off 5 bases at V and 4 bases at J, with 8 bases between the two ends. CDR3 bases: TGTGCCTGGGGGGACTTAGAGACCCAGTACTTC. As protein: CAWGDLETQYF.

The gene calls are TRBV6-1 and TRBJ2-7; D unclear. Germline lookup yields CDR1 MNHNS and CDR2 SASEGT. The CDR3 is made up of 14 amino acids. Trimming pared 2 bases from V and 0 bases from J, leaving 8 bases between. In nucleotides, the CDR3 is TGTGCCAGCAGTGAATGGCCATCCTCCTACGAGCAGTACTTC. As protein: CASSEWPSSYEQYF.

This chain uses TRBV11-3 with TRBJ2-1; 9 bases are a match to TRBD2. The germline gives CDR1 SGHNT, CDR2 YENEEA. This CDR3 has 16 amino acids. V shed 1 base and J 6 bases; nucleotides not matched to a gene: 7. CDR3 region: CASSLGRLAAANEQFF. For the CDR3, the DNA is TGTGCCAGCAGCTTAGGGAGACTAGCGGCTGCCAATGAGCAGTTCTTC.

This chain uses TRBV5-1 with TRBJ1-1, with a possible D match to TRBD1 (6 bases). CDR1 and CDR2 (germline): SGHRS, YFSETQ. There are 15 residues in the CDR3. The ends were cut back, 0 bases at V and 4 bases at J, with 13 bases in the middle. CDR3 sequence reads: CASSLVVMDSTEAFF. Here the CDR3 DNA reads TGCGCCAGCAGCTTGGTTGTTATGGACAGCACTGAAGCTTTCTTT.

The chain has TRBV10-3 and TRBJ2-3; no clear D. V shed 0 bases and J shed 4 bases, with 8 bases lying between them. CDR1 and CDR2 from the germline V gene are ENHRY and SYGVKD. The CDR3 spans 14 residues. As DNA, the CDR3 is TGTGCCATCAGTGAGTCGGTACTTGCAGATACGCAGTATTTT. Translation gives CAISESVLADTQYF.

The V call is TRBV5-1, the J call TRBJ2-1, with no clear D. The CDR3 totals 15 residues. CDR1 and CDR2 from the germline V gene are SGHRS and YFSETQ. V gave up 0 bases and J gave up 0 bases, with 7 bases separating them. The CDR3 nucleotides are TGCGCCAGCAGCTTGGACCAACTCTCCTACAATGAGCAGTTCTTC. Residues: CASSLDQLSYNEQFF.